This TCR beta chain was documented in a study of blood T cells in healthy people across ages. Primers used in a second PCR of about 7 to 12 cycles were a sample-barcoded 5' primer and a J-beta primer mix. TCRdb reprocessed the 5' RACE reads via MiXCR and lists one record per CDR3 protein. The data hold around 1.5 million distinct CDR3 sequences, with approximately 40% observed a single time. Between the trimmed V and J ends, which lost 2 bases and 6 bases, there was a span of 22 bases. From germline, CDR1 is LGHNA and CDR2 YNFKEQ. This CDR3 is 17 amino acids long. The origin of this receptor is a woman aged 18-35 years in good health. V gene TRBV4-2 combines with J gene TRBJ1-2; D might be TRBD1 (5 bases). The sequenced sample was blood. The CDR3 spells CASSQTWDGPGLDGYTF. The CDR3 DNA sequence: TGTGCCAGCAGCCAAACCTGGGACGGCCCCGGGCTGGATGGCTACACCTTC.